Included here is one T cell receptor beta chain sequence, with context. Per the authors' pipeline: How many nucleated cells were present was estimated from reference gene primer amplification. Method: immunoSEQ multiplex PCR; TCRdb's copy keeps in-frame clones and lacks some. That table gives V, J and clone size, and the DNA gave D and trimming. The sample comprises approximately 210,000 clones, under 95% of which are singletons, and around 1.2% rests with the top ten. The V gene's germline CDR1 is ENHRY and CDR2 SYGVKD. V gave up 4 bases and J gave up 7 bases; unmatched junction bases: 8. The CDR3 length is 15 residues. This sample stems from a study of blood T cell repertoires in COVID-19.

The sample comprised peripheral blood. V and J are TRBV10-3 and TRBJ1-1; 11 bases are shared with TRBD1. This TCR came from a man aged 25-45 years with acute or convalescent COVID-19. The DNA of the CDR3 is TGTGCCATCAGTGGGCGGGACAGGGGGAATGGTGAAGCTTTCTTT. As protein: CAISGRDRGNGEAFF.